These T cell receptor beta chains were read from a single sample in a study of cytomegalovirus exposure and HLA in healthy donors. Assay: immunoSEQ multiplex PCR; the TCRdb copy retains only in-frame clones and omits some. The sample holds roughly 150,000 clones, around 76% seen once. Sequenced sample: PBMCs. The receptors shown here come from a man between 40 and 49 years old in good health and CMV-seronegative. Both conserved end residues are part of each CDR3. Each record gives: D gene, V gene, J gene, clone size, CDR3 protein, CDR3 DNA. A D gene is named only where the DNA matches it firmly. The size entry is marked missing in some rows and otherwise reads once, few, many or a size class.

d_gene: .; v_gene: TRBV10-1; j_gene: TRBJ2-3; abundance: .; CDR3aa: CASYALARRDTQYF; CDR3nt: TGCGCCAGCTACGCGCTAGCCAGGAGAGATACGCAGTATTTT
d_gene: TRBD1; v_gene: TRBV6-5; j_gene: TRBJ1-2; abundance: few; CDR3aa: CASRPSRDRGGYTF; CDR3nt: TGTGCCAGCAGACCAAGCCGGGACAGAGGGGGCTACACCTTC
d_gene: TRBD2; v_gene: TRBV5-4; j_gene: TRBJ2-2; abundance: .; CDR3aa: CASSFAGVGTGELFF; CDR3nt: TGTGCCAGCAGCTTTGCGGGAGTAGGGACCGGGGAGCTGTTTTTT
d_gene: .; v_gene: TRBV5-1; j_gene: TRBJ1-1; abundance: .; CDR3aa: CASSLAGETEAFF; CDR3nt: TGCGCCAGCAGCTTGGCGGGAGAAACTGAAGCTTTCTTT
d_gene: TRBD1; v_gene: TRBV4-2; j_gene: TRBJ2-2; abundance: .; CDR3aa: CASSGWTGNTGELFF; CDR3nt: TGTGCCAGCAGCGGGTGGACAGGGAACACCGGGGAGCTGTTTTTT
d_gene: TRBD2; v_gene: TRBV10-1; j_gene: TRBJ2-7; abundance: few; CDR3aa: CASSETAGAYEQYF; CDR3nt: TGCGCCAGCAGTGAAACAGCGGGAGCCTACGAGCAGTACTTC
d_gene: .; v_gene: TRBV5-1; j_gene: TRBJ1-1; abundance: .; CDR3aa: CASSLAPGADTEAFF; CDR3nt: TGCGCCAGCAGCTTGGCGCCAGGGGCCGACACTGAAGCTTTCTTT
d_gene: TRBD2; v_gene: TRBV6-1; j_gene: TRBJ2-7; abundance: .; CDR3aa: CASSASGTRPEQYF; CDR3nt: TGTGCCAGCAGTGCCTCCGGGACTAGGCCCGAGCAGTACTTC
d_gene: .; v_gene: TRBV7-3; j_gene: TRBJ1-1; abundance: .; CDR3aa: CASSLAENTEAFF; CDR3nt: TGTGCCAGCAGCTTAGCAGAGAACACTGAAGCTTTCTTT
d_gene: .; v_gene: TRBV19; j_gene: TRBJ1-2; abundance: .; CDR3aa: CASSIGGAQGYTF; CDR3nt: TGTGCCAGTAGTATAGGTGGGGCGCAGGGCTACACCTTC
d_gene: .; v_gene: TRBV29-1; j_gene: TRBJ1-1; abundance: .; CDR3aa: CSVGGGKNTEAFF; CDR3nt: TGCAGCGTTGGCGGAGGAAAGAACACTGAAGCTTTCTTT
d_gene: .; v_gene: TRBV15; j_gene: TRBJ1-1; abundance: few; CDR3aa: CATSRGEALNTEAFF; CDR3nt: TGTGCCACCAGCAGAGGAGAGGCCCTGAACACTGAAGCTTTCTTT
d_gene: .; v_gene: TRBV13; j_gene: TRBJ1-4; abundance: .; CDR3aa: CASSSNSAATNEKLFF; CDR3nt: TGTGCCAGCAGCTCAAATTCCGCAGCAACTAATGAAAAACTGTTTTTT
d_gene: TRBD1; v_gene: TRBV5-1; j_gene: TRBJ2-3; abundance: .; CDR3aa: CASSRLDRGGDTQYF; CDR3nt: TGCGCCAGCAGCAGGTTAGACAGGGGAGGAGATACGCAGTATTTT
d_gene: TRBD2; v_gene: TRBV5-1; j_gene: TRBJ2-2; abundance: .; CDR3aa: CASSLGRETGELFF; CDR3nt: TGCGCCAGCAGCTTGGGGCGGGAGACCGGGGAGCTGTTTTTT
d_gene: .; v_gene: TRBV6-4; j_gene: TRBJ2-6; abundance: .; CDR3aa: CASSKSGAGANGLTF; CDR3nt: TGTGCCAGCAGTAAGTCAGGGGCTGGGGCCAACGGCCTGACTTTC
d_gene: .; v_gene: TRBV4-1; j_gene: TRBJ2-3; abundance: .; CDR3aa: CASSQVGVGRSTDTQYF; CDR3nt: TGCGCCAGCAGCCAAGTAGGGGTCGGTCGTAGCACAGATACGCAGTATTTT
d_gene: .; v_gene: TRBV27; j_gene: TRBJ1-5; abundance: .; CDR3aa: CASSLGTPFKHQPQHF; CDR3nt: TGTGCCAGCAGTTTAGGGACACCCTTTAAGCATCAGCCCCAGCATTTT
d_gene: TRBD1; v_gene: TRBV7-9; j_gene: TRBJ1-4; abundance: .; CDR3aa: CASSLTGDFNEKLFF; CDR3nt: TGTGCCAGCAGCTTAACAGGGGATTTTAATGAAAAACTGTTTTTT
d_gene: .; v_gene: TRBV7-9; j_gene: TRBJ2-7; abundance: .; CDR3aa: CSSSTIHAGRNYEQYF; CDR3nt: TGTTCCAGCAGCACTATTCACGCGGGACGCAACTACGAGCAGTACTTC
d_gene: TRBD1; v_gene: TRBV18; j_gene: TRBJ2-5; abundance: .; CDR3aa: CASSALTGNLETQYF; CDR3nt: TGTGCCAGCTCAGCTCTGACAGGGAACTTGGAGACCCAGTACTTC
d_gene: TRBD1; v_gene: TRBV5-5; j_gene: TRBJ2-3; abundance: .; CDR3aa: CASSLQGSSTDTQYF; CDR3nt: TGTGCCAGCAGCTTACAGGGGTCTAGCACAGATACGCAGTATTTT
d_gene: TRBD2; v_gene: TRBV28; j_gene: TRBJ2-2; abundance: .; CDR3aa: CASSPRRGLAGGPTGELFF; CDR3nt: TGTGCCAGCAGTCCTCGCCGTGGACTAGCGGGAGGGCCGACCGGGGAGCTGTTTTTT
d_gene: .; v_gene: TRBV28; j_gene: TRBJ1-1; abundance: .; CDR3aa: CASSFETGAHEAFF; CDR3nt: TGTGCCAGCAGTTTCGAGACAGGCGCCCATGAAGCTTTCTTT
d_gene: .; v_gene: TRBV2; j_gene: TRBJ2-5; abundance: once; CDR3aa: CASSPTGSPETQYF; CDR3nt: TGTGCCAGCAGTCCGACAGGCAGCCCAGAGACCCAGTACTTC
d_gene: TRBD1; v_gene: TRBV5-1; j_gene: TRBJ2-7; abundance: .; CDR3aa: CASSLGGTARTYEQYF; CDR3nt: TGCGCCAGCAGCTTGGGAGGGACAGCAAGAACCTACGAGCAGTACTTC
d_gene: TRBD2; v_gene: TRBV28; j_gene: TRBJ2-7; abundance: .; CDR3aa: CASTLSGLADEQYF; CDR3nt: TGTGCCAGCACCCTCTCGGGACTAGCGGACGAGCAGTACTTC
d_gene: .; v_gene: TRBV5-1; j_gene: TRBJ2-3; abundance: once; CDR3aa: CASSLEGVSTDTQYF; CDR3nt: TGCGCCAGCAGCTTGGAAGGGGTTAGCACAGATACGCAGTATTTT
d_gene: .; v_gene: TRBV7-9; j_gene: TRBJ1-5; abundance: .; CDR3aa: CASSFDSNQPQHF; CDR3nt: TGTGCCAGCAGCTTCGACAGTAATCAGCCCCAGCATTTT
d_gene: .; v_gene: TRBV12-5; j_gene: TRBJ2-1; abundance: .; CDR3aa: CASGSSGYNEQFF; CDR3nt: TGTGCTAGTGGTTCAAGCGGCTACAATGAGCAGTTCTTC
d_gene: .; v_gene: TRBV7-8; j_gene: TRBJ1-2; abundance: .; CDR3aa: CASSRLSLSGYTF; CDR3nt: TGTGCCAGCAGCCGTCTTAGCTTAAGTGGCTACACCTTC
d_gene: TRBD2; v_gene: TRBV7-2; j_gene: TRBJ2-1; abundance: .; CDR3aa: CASSLRGGLAGLNEQFF; CDR3nt: TGTGCCAGCAGCCTCCGTGGGGGACTAGCGGGCCTAAATGAGCAGTTCTTC
d_gene: TRBD1; v_gene: TRBV7-9; j_gene: TRBJ1-1; abundance: .; CDR3aa: CASSFTGAVNTEAFF; CDR3nt: TGTGCCAGCAGCTTTACAGGGGCCGTGAACACTGAAGCTTTCTTT
d_gene: .; v_gene: TRBV30; j_gene: TRBJ1-2; abundance: .; CDR3aa: CAWSVRLQGSYTYGYTF; CDR3nt: TGTGCCTGGAGTGTACGCCTTCAGGGGTCGTATACCTATGGCTACACCTTC
d_gene: TRBD1; v_gene: TRBV9; j_gene: TRBJ1-1; abundance: .; CDR3aa: CASSRGGSEAFF; CDR3nt: TGTGCCAGCAGTCGAGGGGGCTCTGAAGCTTTCTTT
d_gene: .; v_gene: TRBV6-5; j_gene: TRBJ2-2; abundance: .; CDR3aa: CASSYTLYTGELFF; CDR3nt: TGTGCCAGCAGTTACACTTTGTACACCGGGGAGCTGTTTTTT
d_gene: TRBD1; v_gene: TRBV5-1; j_gene: TRBJ1-2; abundance: .; CDR3aa: CASSSGQEFYGYTF; CDR3nt: TGCGCCAGCAGCTCCGGACAGGAATTCTATGGCTACACCTTC
d_gene: TRBD1; v_gene: TRBV28; j_gene: TRBJ1-1; abundance: .; CDR3aa: CASSTDLRDRGPDTEAFF; CDR3nt: TGTGCCAGCAGTACAGACCTCCGGGACAGGGGGCCGGACACTGAAGCTTTCTTT
d_gene: TRBD1; v_gene: TRBV10-3; j_gene: TRBJ2-5; abundance: .; CDR3aa: CAIRDRGAETQYF; CDR3nt: TGTGCCATCAGAGACAGGGGGGCAGAGACCCAGTACTTC
d_gene: .; v_gene: TRBV4-1; j_gene: TRBJ2-5; abundance: .; CDR3aa: CASRAQGNQETQYF; CDR3nt: TGCGCCAGCAGGGCACAGGGTAACCAAGAGACCCAGTACTTC
d_gene: .; v_gene: TRBV21-1; j_gene: TRBJ1-4; abundance: .; CDR3aa: CASSKAGVVEKGFF; CDR3nt: TGTGCCAGCAGCAAAGCCGGGGTTGTAGAAAAAGGGTTTTTT
d_gene: TRBD1; v_gene: TRBV27; j_gene: TRBJ1-5; abundance: .; CDR3aa: CASSLGQANQPQHF; CDR3nt: TGTGCCAGCAGTTTAGGACAGGCCAATCAGCCCCAGCATTTT
d_gene: .; v_gene: TRBV7-9; j_gene: TRBJ1-1; abundance: .; CDR3aa: CASSSLDTWDTEAFF; CDR3nt: TGTGCCAGCAGCTCACTGGACACGTGGGACACTGAAGCTTTCTTT
d_gene: TRBD1; v_gene: TRBV30; j_gene: TRBJ1-1; abundance: once; CDR3aa: CAWRRSLPGQGLYF; CDR3nt: TGTGCCTGGAGGCGCTCCCTCCCGGGACAGGGACTTTACTTT
d_gene: TRBD2; v_gene: TRBV6-5; j_gene: TRBJ2-5; abundance: .; CDR3aa: CASSYLAGGETQYF; CDR3nt: TGTGCCAGCAGTTATCTAGCGGGAGGGGAGACCCAGTACTTC
d_gene: TRBD1; v_gene: TRBV4-2; j_gene: TRBJ1-5; abundance: .; CDR3aa: CASSPLFSDRADQPQHF; CDR3nt: TGTGCCAGCAGCCCGTTATTCTCAGACAGGGCGGATCAGCCCCAGCATTTT
d_gene: TRBD2; v_gene: TRBV6-1; j_gene: TRBJ2-2; abundance: .; CDR3aa: CASSLLLAGTGELFF; CDR3nt: TGTGCCAGCAGTCTCTTACTAGCGGGGACCGGGGAGCTGTTTTTT
d_gene: .; v_gene: TRBV11-3; j_gene: TRBJ1-6; abundance: .; CDR3aa: CASSLDGLPGSPLHF; CDR3nt: TGTGCCAGCAGCTTAGACGGCCTACCGGGATCACCCCTCCACTTT
d_gene: .; v_gene: TRBV5-1; j_gene: TRBJ2-2; abundance: few; CDR3aa: CASRRFYTGELFF; CDR3nt: TGCGCCAGCAGGCGGTTCTACACCGGGGAGCTGTTTTTT
d_gene: .; v_gene: TRBV28; j_gene: TRBJ2-7; abundance: .; CDR3aa: CASRPSSYEQYF; CDR3nt: TGTGCCAGCAGGCCCAGCTCCTACGAGCAGTACTTC